This T cell receptor beta chain was found in a study of beta chain features in type 1 diabetes (dated by TCRdb to 2017 to 2018). Regarding the study in general: Patients and healthy donors did not differ in mean age, gender distribution, total cell number or subset yield. Across all samples, roughly 110,000,000 sorted cells were examined, and cell number per subset correlated strongly with RNA yield. In the study, TCRB repertoires of sorted circulating CD4+ T cell subsets from recently diagnosed type 1 diabetes patients were compared with those of matched healthy donors. Regulatory and stem cell-like memory subsets were obtained from only 8 patients and about 8 healthy donors, while naive and central memory subsets were obtained from all 30 or so donors.

Each donor gave one peripheral blood draw, around 100 mL on average, collected into heparinised tubes. A BD FACSAria II was used to sort naive, central memory, regulatory and stem cell-like memory CD4+ T cells with a panel that included CD45RO, CCR7, CD25, CD127, CD95 and CD27. Every sorted population had a purity above 95%. PBMCs were separated immediately by Lymphoprep density gradient centrifugation and were stained directly, without being cultured. So that batch effects would be minimized, each experiment stained and sorted samples in pairs, pairing one healthy donor with one patient. The entire amount of isolated RNA was reverse transcribed using the High Capacity cDNA Reverse Transcription Kit, so the sequenced TCRB transcripts were expressed ones. Naive, central memory and regulatory T cell samples underwent deep immunoSEQ sequencing, averaging about 3.3 million total reads per sample. Sorted cells were lysed in RLT buffer and RNA was extracted with DNase-treated RNeasy Micro or Mini kits, depending on cell number. Each cell subset was processed separately to prevent cross-contamination, with patient and healthy donor samples processed together. The immunoSEQ multiplex PCR was used to amplify TCRB sequences from cDNA, yielding 87-bp fragments that span the CDR3 region. Sequencing of the amplicons was performed on the Illumina HiSeq platform. For the original study's pipeline: Synthetic template baselines were used to correct PCR bias computationally, reads within Hamming distance 2 were collapsed, and singletons that could not be merged were discarded. Reads were aligned against IMGT to assign V, D and J genes, CDR3 length and insertions or deletions at six rearrangement sites. Within each subset, clonotype counts were normalized to sorted cell number, and only after that were true diversity and Gini coefficients computed with the tcR R package. The overlap coefficient, calculated on TCRB nucleotide sequences, was used to measure repertoire sharing. As a proxy for the pre-selection repertoire, out-of-frame TCRB sequences from naive cells were analyzed. Here the immuneACCESS table is served through TCRdb, limited to in-frame sequences with V and J called. Missing clones are a known gap in these copies; in checked studies unresolved V genes cover under half, and the rest lacks a known reason. Clone size and the V and J calls come from that table; the DNA yielded D and trimming. The sample table contains approximately 300,000 clones; only one count was recorded for approximately 9.9% of them. Of the sample, roughly 0.014% is held by the ten largest clones.

The full study reports these points: Patients with type 1 diabetes made fewer insertions and deleted more nucleotides at VDJ recombination sites, implying thymic rearrangement abnormalities. A moderate but significant shortening of TCRB CDR3 length was observed in type 1 diabetes patients in all four CD4+ subsets. PCR might favor shorter templates, but patient and control samples were amplified and corrected together, so any skew would affect both groups equally. Because small numbers of individuals were included in the HLA sub-analyses, any influence of HLA type on TCRB rearrangement was left unresolved. Because cDNA was sequenced instead of genomic DNA, activated cells with high expression could be over-represented, although the groups did not differ in activation or CD3 levels. Naive, central memory and regulatory TCRB repertoires appeared to be more similar among patients than among healthy donors.

The V end gives up 3 bases and the J end 10 bases, leaving 14 bases in the junction not matched to a gene. Its CDR3 holds 16 amino acids, cysteine through phenylalanine. Left in the record is the CDR3 DNA by itself, 48 bases read in frame from the first base. The germline V gene supplies CDR1 KGHSH and CDR2 LQKENI. Concerning this clone: What antigen it recognizes has not been identified. Base-call qualities are not available, and no considerably larger clone is one nucleotide away.

Sequencing input: naive CD4+ T cells from blood. This specimen's cell subset or site label, interpreted: true naive CD4+ T cells. This TCR was sampled from a young woman in good health. The chain is encoded by TRBV18 joined to TRBJ2-1; 8 central bases correspond to TRBD2. The CDR3 region: CASSPSRLATVNEQFF. The bases read TGTGCCAGCTCACCCAGCCGACTAGCGACAGTCAACGAGCAGTTCTTC.